Shown below are 25 T cell receptor beta chains from a single sample sequenced in a study of cytomegalovirus exposure and HLA in healthy donors. Both 60 Vbeta primers and 13 Jbeta primers went into the PCR. TCRdb's copy holds only in-frame clones and misses some; the assay was immunoSEQ multiplex PCR. This sample's table has approximately 120,000 clones. The sequencing sample was made of PBMCs. Receptors were obtained from a woman in her fifties or sixties in good health and CMV-seronegative.

The chain recombines TRBV5-1 with TRBJ2-5; 10 bases agree with TRBD2. Near its end, the DNA agrees better with TRBJ2-7, so the J call may be wrong. Germline CDR1 SGHRS, CDR2 YFSETQ. CDR3 size: 15 residues. The CDR3 coding sequence is TGCGCCAGCAGCCAAGGACTAGCGGTGACCTACGAGCAGTACTTC. Its translation is CASSQGLAVTYEQYF.

The J gene is TRBJ1-2, the V gene TRBV6-1, with TRBD1 identical over 7 bases. The CDR3 is made up of 12 amino acids. The germline gives CDR1 MNHNS, CDR2 SASEGT. The J segment lost 10 bases and the V segment lost 3 bases, leaving 5 bases of the junction unmatched. This CDR3 reads CASSDRDRYYTF. Written as DNA, the CDR3 is TGTGCCAGCAGTGATAGGGACAGATACTACACCTTC.

The genes are TRBV7-3 and TRBJ2-2; weak D call: TRBD1 (6 bases). Germline V CDR1 and CDR2: SGHTA, FQGTGA. The CDR3 is 15 residues long. Trimming shortened V by 4 bases and J by 4 bases, and 13 bases separated the two germline ends. CDR3 sequence (DNA): TGTGCCAGCAGCTACACAGGGATCGCCACCGGGGAGCTGTTTTTT. Translation gives CASSYTGIATGELFF. Full variable domain (rest looked up from reference TRBV7-3 and TRBJ2-2): GAGVSQTPSNKVTEKGKYVELRCDPISGHTALYWYRQSLGQGPEFLIYFQGTGAADDSGLPNDRFFAVRPEGSVSTLKIQRTERGDSAVYLCASSYTGIATGELFFGEGSRLTVL.

V usage is TRBV18 and J usage is TRBJ1-2; D gene uncertain. CDR3 length equals 14 residues. Germline V CDR1 and CDR2: KGHSH, LQKENI. V was clipped by 4 bases and J by 2 bases, with 11 bases between them. The DNA of the CDR3 is TGTGCCAGCTCACAACCGGGAGACAACTATGGCTACACCTTC. It yields the protein CASSQPGDNYGYTF.

The CDR3 loop is CASSPGGGGYEQYF. In nucleotides, the CDR3 is TGTGCCAGCAGCCCGGGGGGCGGGGGCTACGAGCAGTACTTC. J is TRBJ2-7 and V is TRBV5-4, with D possibly matching TRBD2 (7 bases). Looked up from germline, CDR1 is SGHNT and CDR2 is YYREEE (reference sequence). Trimming shortened V by 4 bases and J by 3 bases, and 14 bases separated the two germline ends. There are 14 residues in the CDR3.

The rearrangement joins TRBV19 to TRBJ2-6; TRBD1 might be the D (6 bases). With 5 bases removed from V and 2 bases from J, the gap between germline ends came to 13 bases. The CDR3 spans 16 residues. Per the germline V gene, CDR1 is LNHDA and CDR2 is SQIVND (reference sequence). The CDR3 sequence: CASSGAWGPGANVLTF. CDR3 DNA: TGTGCCAGTAGTGGAGCTTGGGGGCCTGGGGCCAACGTCCTGACTTTC.

This chain joins TRBV5-1 and TRBJ2-7; no clear D gene. V shed 2 bases and J shed 3 bases, with 3 bases lying between them. CDR1 and CDR2 from the germline V gene are SGHRS and YFSETQ. The CDR3 spans 11 residues. The CDR3 region is CASSLHYEQYF. CDR3 bases: TGCGCCAGCAGCTTACACTACGAGCAGTACTTC.

The chain links TRBV5-1 to TRBJ2-7; 10 bases are shared with TRBD1. Germline values: CDR1 SGHRS, CDR2 YFSETQ. The J segment lost 5 bases and the V segment lost 3 bases, leaving 8 bases of the junction unmatched. There are 15 residues in the CDR3. Written as DNA, the CDR3 is TGCGCCAGCAGCTGGGCCGGGACAGGGGCCGACGAGCAGTACTTC. Protein sequence: CASSWAGTGADEQYF.

This chain connects TRBV7-9 to TRBJ2-2, with 7 nucleotides matching TRBD2. Trimming took 3 bases from V and 2 from J; bases not matched to a gene: 3. Germline V gives CDR1 SEHNR, CDR2 FQNEAQ (reference sequence). CDR3 length equals 15 residues. CDR3 nucleotides: TGTGCCAGCAGCTTCGCTAGCGGAAACACCGGGGAGCTGTTTTTT. Translation: CASSFASGNTGELFF.

This chain connects TRBV5-1 to TRBJ2-2; 7 nucleotides align to TRBD2. Germline assignment: CDR1 SGHRS and CDR2 YFSETQ. The CDR3 extends over 15 amino acids. The ends lost 1 base at V and 4 bases at J; junction bases unmatched: 4. The CDR3 DNA follows: TGCGCCAGCAGCTTGCGGCGGGAGACCACCGGGGAGCTGTTTTTT. Translation: CASSLRRETTGELFF.

The rearrangement joins TRBV2 to TRBJ1-1; D gene uncertain. This CDR3 region has 15 residues. The V gene lost 3 bases and the J gene lost 4 bases, with 15 bases spanning the gap. From germline, CDR1 is SNHLY and CDR2 FYNNEI. CDR3 nucleotide sequence: TGTGCCAGCAGTGATTTTGGCGGGGTGGGCACTGAAGCTTTCTTT. The encoded protein is CASSDFGGVGTEAFF.

The chain joins TRBV5-1 to TRBJ1-1, with D perhaps TRBD1 (5 bases). CDR1 and CDR2 (germline): SGHRS, YFSETQ. CDR3 length equals 14 residues. Between the trimmed V and J ends, which lost 0 bases and 1 base, there was a span of 7 bases. Written as DNA, the CDR3 is TGCGCCAGCAGCTTGGGACAGACGAACACTGAAGCTTTCTTT. It translates to CASSLGQTNTEAFF.

The rearrangement joins TRBV28 to TRBJ1-1; D unclear. Germline CDR1 MDHEN, CDR2 SYDVKM. This CDR3 is 14 amino acids long. Deletions cut 7 bases from V and 0 bases from J, with 12 bases between. CDR3 amino acids: CASIDGGMNTEAFF. The DNA of the CDR3 is TGTGCCAGCATAGACGGAGGCATGAACACTGAAGCTTTCTTT.

The rearrangement links TRBV7-9 to TRBJ1-4, with 9 positions matching TRBD1. Germline CDR1 reads SEHNR; CDR2 reads FQNEAQ (reference sequence). V was pared by 5 bases and J by 7 bases, with 8 bases of the junction left unmatched. The CDR3 spans 15 residues. Here the CDR3 reads CASSQNTGGSEKLFF. The CDR3 DNA sequence: TGTGCCAGCAGCCAAAACACAGGGGGCAGTGAAAAACTGTTTTTT. The full variable domain, rest sourced from reference TRBV7-9 and TRBJ1-4, is DTGVSQNPRHKITKRGQNVTFRCDPISEHNRLYWYRQTLGQGPEFLTYFQNEAQLEKSRLLSDRFSAERPKGSFSTLEIQRTEQGDSAMYLCASSQNTGGSEKLFFGSGTQLSVL.

The chain carries TRBV19 and TRBJ1-1; a weak D match, TRBD1 (6 bases). The V and J ends lost 4 bases and 5 bases respectively, with 8 bases between them. Germline V gene sequence: CDR1 LNHDA, CDR2 SQIVND (reference sequence). The CDR3 sequence is 12 residues long. CDR3 sequence: CASSTRGTEAFF. For the CDR3, the DNA is TGTGCCAGTAGTACGAGGGGGACTGAAGCTTTCTTT.

This chain links TRBV5-1 with TRBJ2-2; 9 positions agree with TRBD1. CDR1 SGHRS and CDR2 YFSETQ come from the germline V gene. The length of the CDR3 is 18 residues. V shed 4 bases, J shed 1 base, and the junction held 11 bases outside the gene matches. CDR3: CASSSPMGQGWNTGELFF. The DNA for the CDR3 is TGCGCCAGCAGCAGCCCCATGGGACAGGGCTGGAACACCGGGGAGCTGTTTTTT.

This sequence joins TRBV30 and TRBJ1-5; TRBD1 agrees at 7 bases. J gave up 5 bases and V 5 bases, and 3 bases lay outside the gene matches. Per germline, CDR1 GTSNPN and CDR2 SVGIG (reference sequence). CDR3 size: 12 residues. CDR3 region: CAWDRDDQPQHF. The CDR3 region has the DNA TGTGCCTGGGACAGGGACGATCAGCCCCAGCATTTT. The full variable domain, its missing parts supplied by reference TRBV30 and TRBJ1-5, is SQTIHQWPATLVQPVGSPLSLECTVEGTSNPNLYWYRQAAGRGLQLLFYSVGIGQISSEVPQNLSASRPQDRQFILSSKKLLLSDSGFYLCAWDRDDQPQHFGDGTRLSIL.

The rearrangement links TRBV10-3 to TRBJ2-3; 12 bases fit TRBD2. The CDR3 has 16 residues. J was trimmed by 5 bases and V by 3 bases; bases with no gene match: 6. Looked up from germline, CDR1 is ENHRY and CDR2 is SYGVKD. CDR3 sequence: CAISDQTSGSVDTQYF. The DNA of the CDR3 is TGTGCCATCAGTGATCAGACTAGCGGGAGCGTAGATACGCAGTATTTT.

J is TRBJ2-7 and V is TRBV6-6, with 10 bases matching TRBD1. Trimming removed 7 bases from V and 4 bases from J; junction bases left unmatched: 10. Germline-derived CDR1 and CDR2 are MNHNY and SVGAGI (reference sequence). The CDR3 has 15 amino acids. CDR3 bases: TGTGCCAGCACCAATCATCGGGACAGGGGATACGAGCAGTACTTC. Amino acid sequence: CASTNHRDRGYEQYF.

The rearrangement uses TRBV6-6 and TRBJ2-5; D gene uncertain. Germline V CDR1 and CDR2: MNHNY, SVGAGI (reference sequence). V was trimmed by 0 bases and J by 5 bases, leaving 10 bases between them. The CDR3 contains 14 residues. DNA of the CDR3: TGTGCCAGCAGTTACTCGATCAGTATTGAGACCCAGTACTTC. Its translation is CASSYSISIETQYF.

The chain combines TRBV2 with TRBJ1-5; TRBD1 is a possible D gene (6 bases). The CDR3 totals 14 residues. Trimming cost V 5 bases and J 7 bases, with 15 bases left between them. Germline-derived CDR1 and CDR2 are SNHLY and FYNNEI. CDR3 residues: CASSRTAESQPQHF. The CDR3, as DNA: TGTGCCAGCAGTAGGACAGCCGAAAGCCAGCCCCAGCATTTT.

The V gene is TRBV5-1, the J gene TRBJ1-6; D is possibly TRBD1 (5 bases). The ends were cut back, 4 bases at V and 8 bases at J, with 19 bases in the middle. Germline V lookup: CDR1 SGHRS, CDR2 YFSETQ. The CDR3 is made up of 16 amino acids. CDR3 DNA sequence: TGCGCCAGCAGCACCATCCCGGGGGGACGCGATTCACCCCTCCACTTT. Encoded protein: CASSTIPGGRDSPLHF.

The chain couples TRBV27 to TRBJ1-5; 9 bases are a match to TRBD1. Germline values: CDR1 MNHEY, CDR2 SMNVEV (reference sequence). This CDR3 spans 14 amino acids. Unmatched junction bases numbered 2, after V lost 3 bases and J lost 5 bases. The CDR3 DNA reads TGTGCCAGCAGTTTTACAGGGGGCGATCAGCCCCAGCATTTT. This gives the protein CASSFTGGDQPQHF.

This chain connects TRBV5-1 to TRBJ2-1; D may be TRBD1 (6 bases). The V gene's germline CDR1 is SGHRS and CDR2 YFSETQ. V dropped 4 bases and J dropped 4 bases, with 12 bases sitting between them. This CDR3 region has 14 residues. This chain's CDR3 is CASSIRTGYNEQFF. In nucleotides, the CDR3 is TGCGCCAGCAGCATCCGAACAGGGTACAATGAGCAGTTCTTC.

This chain uses TRBV28 with TRBJ2-7; 8 bases map to TRBD2. The CDR3 loop spans 14 amino acids. The ends lost 6 bases at V and 4 bases at J; junction bases unmatched: 8. The germline V gene has CDR1 MDHEN and CDR2 SYDVKM. CDR3 nucleotide sequence: TGTGCCAGCAGGCCGGGGGGGGAGTTTTACGAGCAGTACTTC. It is translated as CASRPGGEFYEQYF.